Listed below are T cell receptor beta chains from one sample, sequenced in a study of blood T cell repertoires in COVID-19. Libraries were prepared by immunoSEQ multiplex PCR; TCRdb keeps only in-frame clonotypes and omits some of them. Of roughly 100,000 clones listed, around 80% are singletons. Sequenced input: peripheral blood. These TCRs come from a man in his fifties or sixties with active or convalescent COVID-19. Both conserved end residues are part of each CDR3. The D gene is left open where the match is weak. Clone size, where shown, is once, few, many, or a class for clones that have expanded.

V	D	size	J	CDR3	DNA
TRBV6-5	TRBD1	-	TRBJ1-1	CASIRQGSNTEAFF	TGTGCCAGCATCCGACAGGGATCGAACACTGAAGCTTTCTTT
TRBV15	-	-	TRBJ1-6	CATSRSYRTGLAYNSPLHF	TGTGCCACCAGCAGAAGCTACAGAACAGGGTTGGCCTATAATTCACCCCTCCACTTT
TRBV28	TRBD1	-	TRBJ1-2	CAIGTGRDGYTF	TGTGCCATCGGGACAGGTCGGGATGGCTACACCTTC
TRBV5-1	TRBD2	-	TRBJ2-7	CASSPGGREQTGEQYF	TGCGCCAGCAGCCCGGGGGGGAGGGAGCAAACGGGGGAGCAGTACTTC
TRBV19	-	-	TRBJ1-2	CASSIGGSETLLYGYTF	TGTGCCAGTAGTATAGGAGGCTCCGAAACCCTACTCTATGGCTACACCTTC
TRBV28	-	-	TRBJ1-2	CASSLRTAWDGYTF	TGTGCCAGCAGTTTGAGGACAGCCTGGGATGGCTACACCTTC
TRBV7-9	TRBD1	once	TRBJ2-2	CASSLGDRDTGELFF	TGTGCCAGCAGCTTAGGGGACAGGGACACCGGGGAGCTGTTTTTT
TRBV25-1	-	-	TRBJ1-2	CASSDGTGRGYTF	TGTGCCAGCAGTGATGGAACAGGACGGGGCTACACCTTC
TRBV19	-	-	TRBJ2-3	CAVRARGGLDTQYF	TGTGCCGTGAGGGCGCGCGGAGGGCTAGATACGCAGTATTTT
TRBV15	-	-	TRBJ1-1	CATSRGESWGRRTEAFF	TGTGCCACCAGCAGAGGGGAAAGCTGGGGGCGTAGGACTGAAGCTTTCTTT
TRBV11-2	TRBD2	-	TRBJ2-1	CASSLVVLAGVNEQFF	TGTGCCAGCAGCTTAGTAGTACTAGCGGGAGTCAATGAGCAGTTCTTC
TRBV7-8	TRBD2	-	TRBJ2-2	CASSLVAGVDTGELFF	TGTGCCAGCAGCTTGGTAGCGGGAGTCGACACCGGGGAGCTGTTTTTT
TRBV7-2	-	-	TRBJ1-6	CASSHEGLTIRPPLHF	TGTGCCAGCAGTCATGAGGGACTCACTATTAGGCCACCCCTCCACTTT
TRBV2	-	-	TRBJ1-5	CASREGANQPQHF	TGTGCCAGCAGAGAAGGGGCTAATCAGCCCCAGCATTTT
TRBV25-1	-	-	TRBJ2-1	CASSGRLASNEQFF	TGTGCCAGCAGTGGGCGTCTAGCGAGCAATGAGCAGTTCTTC
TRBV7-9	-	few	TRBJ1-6	CASSLEQYNSPLHF	TGTGCCAGCAGCTTAGAACAGTACAATTCACCCCTCCACTTT
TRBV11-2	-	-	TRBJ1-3	CASSLDVSRGNTIYF	TGTGCCAGCAGCTTAGATGTGAGCCGGGGGAACACCATATATTTT
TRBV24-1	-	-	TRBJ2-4	CATSDAGTTGKNIQYF	TGTGCCACCAGTGACGCTGGGACAACGGGTAAAAACATTCAGTACTTC
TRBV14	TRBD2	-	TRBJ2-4	CASSPPLGEGLENIQYF	TGTGCCAGCAGCCCCCCCCTCGGGGAGGGCCTCGAAAACATTCAGTACTTC
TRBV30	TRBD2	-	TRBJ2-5	CAWRRSGRSGQETQYF	TGTGCCTGGAGACGGAGCGGGAGGTCGGGACAAGAGACCCAGTACTTC
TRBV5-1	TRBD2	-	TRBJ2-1	CASSQGLEKGEQFF	TGCGCCAGCAGCCAGGGACTAGAAAAGGGTGAGCAGTTCTTC
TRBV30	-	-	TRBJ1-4	CAWSVRRHRGEKLFF	TGTGCCTGGAGTGTACGAAGGCACCGGGGTGAAAAACTGTTTTTT
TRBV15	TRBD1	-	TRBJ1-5	CATSRDLGQGQPQHF	TGTGCCACCAGCAGAGATCTGGGACAGGGTCAGCCCCAGCATTTT
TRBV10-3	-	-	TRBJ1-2	CAISSTTGIYGYTF	TGTGCCATCAGTTCTACGACGGGGATCTATGGCTACACCTTC
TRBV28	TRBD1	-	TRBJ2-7	CASTLGTGRNEQYF	TGTGCCAGCACCCTTGGGACAGGGAGGAACGAGCAGTACTTC
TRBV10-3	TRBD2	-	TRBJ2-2	CAISESFGLGTGELFF	TGTGCCATCAGTGAGTCGTTTGGACTAGGCACCGGGGAGCTGTTTTTT